This TCR beta chain was observed in a study of blood T cell repertoires in COVID-19 (dated by TCRdb to 2019 to 2021). Looking at the study overall: Samples from collaborators originated in the United States, Italy and Spain and spanned both the acute and convalescent phases of COVID-19. The material from the prospective study consisted of cDNA or gDNA derived from T cells, B-cell-depleted T cells, or PBMCs. The dataset comprised deeply sampled blood TCRbeta repertoires from subjects exposed to, actively infected with, or recovered from COVID-19. The repertoires were released in a freely available public database meant as a resource for research on the immune response to SARS-CoV-2. Samples were obtained from the ongoing ImmuneRACE study (first 160 participants) and from over 1,000 subjects provided by 6 global collaborators. Nearly every sample came with metadata listing a de-identified subject ID, COVID-19 status, age in years and sex. Where available, HLA class I and class II types were obtained from metadata supplied by the sample provider rather than from assay-based typing.

Regarding this clone: Its recognized antigen is unknown. Qualities for individual bases were not recorded, and no much larger clone is one base off.

Participants in the prospective study were enrolled through a virtual design, were aged roughly 18 to 100 years, and lived in roughly 25 United States geographic areas. In the prospective study, participants were assigned to cohorts based on the clinical history participants reported in a screening survey and a study questionnaire. Exposed participants had been in contact with someone with a PCR-confirmed or clinician-diagnosed COVID-19 case within 2 weeks of study entry. In the prospective study, mobile phlebotomists collected whole blood, serum and a nasopharyngeal or oropharyngeal swab from each participant. Participants in the prospective study had the option to provide additional blood draws and questionnaires over a roughly two-month period. Before DNA extraction, prospective study blood samples were shipped either frozen or at room temperature. TCRbeta CDR3 regions were amplified from genomic DNA by means of the immunoSEQ Assay, a bias-controlled multiplex PCR. From the authors' description of their analysis: The number of nucleated cells in each sample was estimated from the amplification of reference gene primers within the assay. To quantify the absolute abundance of each unique TCRbeta CDR3 rearrangement, sequence reads were collapsed and filtered. Productive Simpson clonality was computed per sample as the square root of Simpson's diversity index over productive rearrangements. Here the immuneACCESS table is served through TCRdb, limited to in-frame sequences with V and J called. Missing clones are a known gap in these copies; in checked studies unresolved V genes cover under half, and the rest lacks a known reason. The V and J calls and the clone size are those of that table, but D and trimming were determined from the DNA. Within this sample are 400,000 to 500,000 clones, with about 88% of them counted one time only. Approximately 1.3% of the sample comes from the top ten.

What the research found in general, with its limitations: The quantity of clinical and demographic metadata differed by source and by participant and was supplied without curation.

The germline V and J ends show losses of 8 bases and 6 bases respectively, and no gene match explains 4 bases of the junction. From the cysteine up to the phenylalanine, the CDR3 has a length of 13 residues. Only the CDR3 part of the read is kept: 39 bases, read in frame from the first base. The germline V gene yields SNHLY for CDR1 and FYNNEI for CDR2. The sample taken for sequencing was PBMCs or T cells enriched from blood (not recorded which). The rearranged chain carries TRBV2 and TRBJ2-1, with 10 junctional bases fitting TRBD2. This receptor was obtained from a woman aged 18-35 years who had been exposed to COVID-19. CDR3 protein: CASSGLAINEQFF. The DNA is TGTGCCAGCTCGGGACTAGCGATCAATGAGCAGTTCTTC.